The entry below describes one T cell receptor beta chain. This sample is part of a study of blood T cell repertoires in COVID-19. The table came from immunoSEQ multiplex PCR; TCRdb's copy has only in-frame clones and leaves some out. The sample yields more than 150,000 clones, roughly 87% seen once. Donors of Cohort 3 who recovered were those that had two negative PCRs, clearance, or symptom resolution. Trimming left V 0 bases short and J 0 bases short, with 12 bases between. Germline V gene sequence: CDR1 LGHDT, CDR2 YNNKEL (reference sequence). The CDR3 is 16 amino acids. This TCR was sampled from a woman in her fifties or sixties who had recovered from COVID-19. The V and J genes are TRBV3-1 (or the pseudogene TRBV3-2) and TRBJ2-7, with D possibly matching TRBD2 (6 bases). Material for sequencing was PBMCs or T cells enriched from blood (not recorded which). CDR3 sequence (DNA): TGTGCCAGCAGCCAAGATCGGGACTCCTACTCCTACGAGCAGTACTTC. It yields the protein CASSQDRDSYSYEQYF.